This TCR beta chain was captured by sequencing in a study of graft-versus-host responses after intestinal transplantation. The wider study: All recipients were given anti-thymocyte globulin induction, and tacrolimus and steroids were then administered for three to four years.

Study-wide results and caveats: Early post-transplant falls in HvG clones accompanied the peak levels of circulating GvH clones. Allografts of patients with graft-donor T cell macrochimerism showed high graft-versus-host to host-versus-graft clone ratios. Ileal or blood samples showed some GvH clones first, and such clones were also found in recipient marrow.

This CDR3 contains 12 residues. The V gene lost 7 bases and the J gene lost 1 base, with 4 bases spanning the gap. From germline, CDR1 is MNHEY and CDR2 SVGAGI. In the case of this clone: Its antigen is not known.

Clones were read by immunoSEQ multiplex PCR, and TCRdb kept only the in-frame ones, dropping some. This sample has about 39,000 clones; about 93% occur once, and the top ten carry approximately 20%. The sequence came from a human donor who was the organ donor for an intestinal transplant. The chain couples TRBV6-5 to TRBJ2-2; D is unresolved. The sequenced sample was unstimulated CD8+ T cells sorted from spleen or lymph node cells, obtained before transplant. CDR3 DNA sequence: TGTGCCAGCACTAGGAACACCGGGGAGCTGTTTTTT. Translating gives CASTRNTGELFF.